This T cell receptor beta chain was recovered during a study of cytomegalovirus exposure and HLA in healthy donors. Use of 60 Vbeta and 13 Jbeta primers characterized the PCR. TCRdb's table, derived via immunoSEQ multiplex PCR, lists solely in-frame clones and lacks some. This table has under 200,000 clones, approximately 80% appearing once. Study results and limitations: Three CMV-associated chains proved CMV antigen-specific in vitro.

Germline CDR1 MNHEY, CDR2 SVGAGI. The CDR3 length is 14 residues. V was pared by 5 bases and J by 3 bases, with 4 bases of the junction left unmatched. In its sample, this clone was seen a few times. Its antigen is still unknown. Nominally healthy donors were sampled, though unrecorded immune exposures were likely. This clonotype originated in a man aged 45-65 years in good health and CMV-seropositive. The V and J genes are TRBV6-5 and TRBJ1-1; TRBD1 aligns across 9 bases. The sequenced sample consisted of PBMCs. The CDR3 coding sequence is TGTGCCAGCAGTCCTGGACAGGGGCACACTGAAGCTTTCTTT. Amino acids: CASSPGQGHTEAFF.